The sequence of this T cell receptor (beta chain) was determined in a study of T cells in Graves' hyperthyroidism and ophthalmopathy. Study details: Once the initial diagnosis was made, peripheral blood was obtained before any treatment. General study findings and limits: Researchers found most expanded thyroid clonotypes above 0.001 in blood as well.

Using RNA transcripts as the source, TCR beta CDR3 regions were amplified. When the TCR CDR3 underwent first-round RT-PCR, the HTBI primer set was used. Each CDR3 protein gets one entry after TCRdb re-called the multiplex PCR reads with MiXCR. The profile shows roughly 380,000 distinct CDR3 sequences, 15% to 20% of them singletons. This clonotype was recorded at least ten times. What it recognizes is unknown. This CDR3 is built from 17 residues. Trimming stripped 4 bases from V and 2 bases from J, with 21 bases between. CDR1 is SGHAT, CDR2 FQNNGV, per germline. In making diagnoses, clinical symptoms, serum thyroxine and TRAb, thyroid ultrasound and orbital computed tomography were all used. From around 11 ml of fresh peripheral blood, PBMCs were isolated.

The chain links TRBV11-2 to TRBJ2-7; D possibly corresponds to TRBD1 (8 bases). The TCR originated in a woman in her thirties or forties with Graves' ophthalmopathy. The sample taken for sequencing was blood. CDR3 nucleotide sequence: TGTGCCAGCAGCTCCTATAGAAACAGGGGGGGACCCTACGAGCAGTACTTC. This codes for CASSSYRNRGGPYEQYF.